Following are 24 T cell receptor beta chains from one sample sequenced in a study of vaccination and CD4 T cells after COVID-19. Treatment described: 10-day PBMC culture with coronavirus spike peptide pools or control peptides (ViraFEST assay). Gathered ahead of the COVID-19 pandemic (2011-2018) were the CD4+ T cells of the unexposed donor. An Oncomine TCR Beta short-read assay was used to sequence the DNA from cultured CD4+ T cells. Using the QIAamp micro DNA kit, genomic DNA was extracted from the CD4+ T cells that had been cultured. TCRdb re-derived calls from the PCR reads in MiXCR, one entry per CDR3 protein. The repertoire holds 6,900 or so distinct CDR3 sequences, with approximately 37% as singletons. No antigen is known for these receptors. Source material: CD4+ T cells from blood, cultured in vitro. These receptors originate from a human donor in good health.

This clonotype was picked up one time. V gene TRBV21-1 combines with J gene TRBJ2-2; the table gives TRBD1 as D, unverified against the DNA. TRBV21-1 counts as a pseudogene. The CDR3 is made up of 16 amino acids. CDR3 bases: TGTGCCAGCAGCACCACAGGGGGCTCGAACACCGGGGAGCTGTTTTTT. This sequence encodes CASSTTGGSNTGELFF.

By share of the sample, this clonotype is large. V is TRBV7-9 and J is TRBJ1-5; weak D call: TRBD1 (5 bases). This CDR3 has 15 amino acids. Germline loops: CDR1 SEHNR, CDR2 FQNEAQ (reference sequence). V gave up 5 bases and J gave up 2 bases, with 13 bases separating them. The CDR3 is CASSPTEGGNQPQHF. In nucleotides, the CDR3 is TGTGCCAGCAGCCCGACAGAGGGAGGCAATCAGCCCCAGCATTTT.

Details on this clonotype: The junction and the germline gene differ at one end; a read error may be behind it. CDR3 protein: CASSLSRETGDTQYF. The CDR3 coding sequence is TGTGCTAGCAGCCTTAGCCGGGAGACAGGGGATACGCAGTATTTT. V and J are TRBV7-7 and TRBJ2-3; TRBD1 might be the D (7 bases). CDR3 size: 15 residues. Germline CDR1 and CDR2: SSHAT and FNYEAQ (reference sequence).

The V and J genes are TRBV18 and TRBJ2-3; 7 bases match TRBD1. CDR3 length: 15 residues. Germline trimming cut 0 bases from V and 1 base from J; bases unmatched to any gene: 1. Per germline, CDR1 KGHSH and CDR2 LQKENI. CDR3 sequence reads: CASSPPTGGTDTQYF. The CDR3 DNA follows: TGTGCCAGCTCACCACCCACAGGGGGCACAGATACGCAGTATTTT.

This clonotype turned up a few times. The rearrangement uses TRBV20-1 and TRBJ2-6; 13 nucleotides agree with TRBD2. This CDR3 spans 18 amino acids. The germline gives CDR1 DFQATT, CDR2 SNEGSKA (reference sequence). With V trimmed by 2 bases and J by 0 bases, 4 bases remained unmatched. CDR3: CSARSGTSGTSGANVLTF. The CDR3 DNA is TGCAGTGCTAGATCCGGGACTAGCGGGACCTCTGGGGCCAACGTCCTGACTTTC.

This clonotype was seen only a few times. The chain has TRBV20-1 and TRBJ2-7, with 10 bases lining up with TRBD2. CDR1 DFQATT and CDR2 SNEGSKA come from the germline V gene (reference sequence). This CDR3 spans 14 amino acids. V dropped 6 bases and J dropped 3; count of bases not matched to a gene: 8. The CDR3 bases are TGCAGTGCCTCGGTGGTAGCGGGGGGCTACGAGCAGTACTTC. It yields the protein CSASVVAGGYEQYF.

This clonotype is medium-sized in the sample. V and J are TRBV6-2 or TRBV6-3 and TRBJ1-6, with D perhaps TRBD1 (5 bases). The CDR3 extends over 17 amino acids. Germline V gene sequence: CDR1 MNHEY, CDR2 SVGEGT. The V end was cut by 2 bases, the J end by 9 bases, with 20 bases between. CDR3 amino acids: CASSYVLPTGDPSPLHF. The DNA for the CDR3 is TGTGCCAGCAGTTACGTACTACCGACCGGGGACCCTTCACCCCTCCACTTT.

The rearrangement uses TRBV11-1 and TRBJ2-1; D uncertain. With 4 bases removed from V and 5 bases from J, the gap between germline ends came to 9 bases. This CDR3 contains 13 residues. Germline V lookup: CDR1 SGHAT, CDR2 FQDESV (reference sequence). CDR3 protein: CASSSNLDNEQFF. As DNA, the CDR3 is TGTGCCAGCAGCTCCAATCTAGACAATGAGCAGTTCTTC.

This chain links TRBV7-3 with TRBJ2-1; TRBD1 is a possible D gene (6 bases). The CDR3 is made up of 15 amino acids. V was cut by 5 bases and J by 5 bases, with 16 bases left in between. Germline V gene data show CDR1 as SGHTA and CDR2 as FQGTGA. The CDR3 spells CASSLFGGGNNEQFF. CDR3 DNA: TGTGCCAGCAGCCTCTTTGGGGGCGGCAACAATGAGCAGTTCTTC. Full variable domain (rest looked up from reference TRBV7-3 and TRBJ2-1): GAGVSQTPSNKVTEKGKYVELRCDPISGHTALYWYRQSLGQGPEFLIYFQGTGAADDSGLPNDRFFAVRPEGSVSTLKIQRTERGDSAVYLCASSLFGGGNNEQFFGPGTRLTVL.

This clonotype was counted between two and nine times. CDR3: CASSLRRGPYNEQFF. The CDR3, as DNA: TGTGCCAGCAGCTTACGCAGGGGACCCTACAATGAGCAGTTCTTC. V gene TRBV7-3 combines with J gene TRBJ2-1; weak D call: TRBD1 (6 bases). The V gene lost 2 bases and the J gene lost 2 bases, with 10 bases spanning the gap. The CDR3 has 15 residues. CDR1 is SGHTA and CDR2 is FQGTGA in the germline V gene.

This clonotype came up a few times. V usage is TRBV20-1 and J usage is TRBJ2-1; 8 bases are shared with TRBD2. The germline gives CDR1 DFQATT, CDR2 SNEGSKA (reference sequence). Germline trimming cut 6 bases from V and 10 bases from J; bases unmatched to any gene: 17. The CDR3 has 15 amino acids. The CDR3 spells CSAEARTGRAREQFF. The CDR3 coding sequence is TGCAGTGCCGAAGCCCGAACCGGGAGGGCCCGGGAGCAGTTCTTC.

This clonotype showed up just a few times. The chain recombines TRBV7-2 with TRBJ2-7; 7 bases map to TRBD1. This CDR3 contains 15 residues. Germline CDR1 and CDR2: SGHTA and FQGNSA. V lost 5 bases, J lost 1 base, and 8 bases stayed unmatched. The CDR3, as DNA: TGTGCCAGCAGCCCTCAGGGGGTCCCTTCCTACGAGCAGTACTTC. Translating it yields CASSPQGVPSYEQYF.

This clonotype was seen a single time. Likely a read error: the CDR3 ends without its conserved phenylalanine or tryptophan. The chain recombines TRBV6-5 with TRBJ2-7, with TRBD1 matching over 7 bases. The CDR3 covers 14 residues. In germline, CDR1 is MNHEY, CDR2 SVGAGI. The V gene end was trimmed by 0 bases and the J gene end by 4 bases; junction bases not matched to a gene: 3. This chain's CDR3 is CASSYSGTAYEQYL. Written as DNA, the CDR3 is TGTGCCAGCAGTTACTCCGGGACAGCATACGAGCAGTACCTC.

V is TRBV7-9 and J is TRBJ2-3; weak D call: TRBD1 (6 bases). V was clipped by 5 bases and J by 0 bases, with 12 bases between them. The CDR3 has 15 amino acids. Looked up from germline, CDR1 is SEHNR and CDR2 is FQNEAQ (reference sequence). The CDR3 reads CASSEQGISTDTQYF. The CDR3 nucleotides read TGTGCCAGCAGCGAACAGGGAATCAGCACAGATACGCAGTATTTT.

The rearrangement links TRBV7-2 to TRBJ1-2, with 8 bases fitting TRBD1. CDR3 length: 13 residues. Trimming cost V 5 bases and J 4 bases; bases outside gene matches: 3. The germline CDR1 and CDR2 sequences are SGHTA and FQGNSA. Here the CDR3 reads CASSTGQGYGYTF. The CDR3 DNA reads TGTGCCAGCAGCACCGGACAGGGCTATGGCTACACCTTC.

This clonotype was picked up a small number of times. This chain links TRBV6-1 with TRBJ2-7; the match to TRBD1 covers 9 bases. The germline V gene encodes CDR1 MNHNS and CDR2 SASEGT. V was pared by 6 bases and J by 2 bases, with 8 bases of the junction left unmatched. This CDR3 comprises 15 residues. CDR3 in amino acids: CASSSPGTGTYEQYF. The CDR3 DNA reads TGTGCCAGCAGCTCGCCGGGGACAGGGACCTACGAGCAGTACTTC.

This clonotype was picked up a small number of times. This chain connects TRBV7-3 to TRBJ2-3; 7 bases agree with TRBD1. Trimming took 5 bases from V and 4 from J; bases not matched to a gene: 9. In germline, CDR1 is SGHTA, CDR2 FQGTGA. The CDR3 runs 15 residues. In nucleotides, the CDR3 is TGTGCCAGCAGCCGCTTGGGACAGAGGTCAGATACGCAGTATTTT. The encoded protein is CASSRLGQRSDTQYF.

This sequence joins TRBV11-1 and TRBJ1-2, with 11 nucleotides matching TRBD1. The CDR3 totals 15 residues. CDR1 SGHAT and CDR2 FQDESV come from the germline V gene (reference sequence). The V segment lost 5 bases and the J segment 4 bases; nucleotides outside the gene matches: 6. CDR3 residues: CASSLDRGLGYGYTF. The CDR3 coding sequence is TGTGCCAGCAGCCTGGACAGGGGGCTGGGCTATGGCTACACCTTC.

The chain uses TRBV5-4 and TRBJ1-1; tentatively, D is TRBD1 (5 bases). Between the trimmed V and J ends, which lost 4 bases and 1 base, there was a span of 11 bases. This CDR3 region has 14 residues. CDR1 is SGHNT and CDR2 is YYREEE in the germline V gene (reference sequence). Here the CDR3 reads CASSDLTENTEAFF. The CDR3 nucleotides are TGTGCCAGCAGCGACCTGACAGAGAACACTGAAGCTTTCTTT.

This clonotype showed up just a few times. This sequence joins TRBV20-1 and TRBJ1-1; D not resolved. This CDR3 is built from 13 residues. Trimming left V 3 bases short and J 5 bases short, with 13 bases between. CDR1 is DFQATT, CDR2 SNEGSKA, per germline (reference sequence). The CDR3 here is CSARGGRGTEAFF. CDR3 coding DNA: TGCAGTGCTAGGGGAGGGCGAGGGACTGAAGCTTTCTTT.

The V and J genes are TRBV9 and TRBJ2-1, with 8 bases fitting TRBD1. V shed 7 bases and J 6 bases; nucleotides not matched to a gene: 9. In germline, CDR1 is SGDLS, CDR2 YYNGEE. The length of the CDR3 is 14 residues. The DNA of the CDR3 is TGTGCCAGCGGACCGGGACAGGCCTCCAATGAGCAGTTCTTC. Its translation is CASGPGQASNEQFF.

CDR3 bases: TGTGCCAGCGGAAACAGGGGCTGGAATGGCTACACCTTC. Translated, it gives CASGNRGWNGYTF. The chain couples TRBV2 to TRBJ1-2, with 7 bases identical to TRBD1. The V gene end was trimmed by 8 bases and the J gene end by 6 bases; junction bases not matched to a gene: 9. This CDR3 region has 13 residues. Germline V gene data show CDR1 as SNHLY and CDR2 as FYNNEI.

This clonotype has only a few counts. The chain carries TRBV28 and TRBJ1-6, with D tentatively TRBD1 (5 bases). The CDR3 spans 16 residues. V was clipped by 6 bases and J by 0 bases, with 12 bases between them. From germline, CDR1 is MDHEN and CDR2 SYDVKM. CDR3 sequence reads: CASSPSGSSYNSPLHF. CDR3 DNA sequence: TGTGCCAGCAGCCCTTCAGGGAGCTCCTATAATTCACCCCTCCACTTT.

The CDR3 DNA follows: TGTGCCAGCAGTGGATTTATAAACCTCTCCTACGAGCAGTACTTC. Protein product: CASSGFINLSYEQYF. The rearrangement links TRBV6-1 to TRBJ2-7; D ambiguous. The CDR3 extends over 15 amino acids. Germline V CDR1 and CDR2: MNHNS, SASEGT. V lost 4 bases, J lost 0 bases, and 13 bases lay in between.